The 31 T cell receptor beta chains below all came from one sample that was sequenced in a study of regulatory T cells in long-lasting Graves disease. To make TCR beta libraries, researchers used iRepertoire HTBI primers and Arm-PCR of CDR3 regions. TCRdb redid the calling of the multiplex PCR reads with MiXCR, one entry per CDR3 protein. The repertoire holds about 470,000 distinct CDR3 sequences, around a fifth seen once, with roughly 7.1% in the top ten. The time point: persistent/refractory GD, antithyroid drugs over 5 years with positive TRAb. PBMC-derived RNA was used for the TCR library. This sample comprised peripheral blood mononuclear cells (PBMCs), obtained when the disease was refractory, from a patient treated with antithyroid drugs. The receptors were gathered from a female donor with Graves disease.

This clonotype was observed at least ten times. This rearrangement joins TRBV5-1 to TRBJ2-2; 11 bases fit TRBD2. This CDR3 has 16 amino acids. Germline values: CDR1 SGHRS, CDR2 YFSETQ. V shed 3 bases and J 4 bases; nucleotides not matched to a gene: 5. The CDR3 nucleotides are TGCGCCAGCAGCTGGGGACTAGCGGAGAGCACCGGGGAGCTGTTTTTT. Its protein is CASSWGLAESTGELFF.

This clonotype was seen many times. The chain has TRBV29-1 and TRBJ2-5; D unclear. CDR1 is SQVTM and CDR2 is ANQGSEA in the germline V gene. Trimming cost V 2 bases and J 0 bases, with 1 base left between them. This CDR3 has 11 amino acids. CDR3 sequence: CSVEHQETQYF. Here the CDR3 DNA reads TGCAGCGTTGAACACCAAGAGACCCAGTACTTC.

This clonotype came up a few times. The V call is TRBV9, the J call TRBJ1-2; a possible D gene is TRBD1 (6 bases). The CDR3 runs 15 residues. Germline loops: CDR1 SGDLS, CDR2 YYNGEE. Trimming took 2 bases from V and 5 from J, leaving 16 bases between them. The CDR3 DNA reads as TGTGCCAGCAGCGTCGCCCAGGGGTTTGAGTATGGCTACACCTTC. This sequence encodes CASSVAQGFEYGYTF.

This clonotype was seen only a few times. The chain joins TRBV6-2 or TRBV6-3 to TRBJ1-1; the D is unclear. This CDR3 is 14 amino acids long. V lost 7 bases and J lost 0, with 12 bases in between. Germline V lookup: CDR1 MNHEY, CDR2 SVGEGT. The CDR3 DNA reads as TGTGCCAGCACCCATGGCGGGATGAACACTGAAGCTTTCTTT. Residues: CASTHGGMNTEAFF.

As regards this clonotype: Compared with germline, one end of the junction differs, possibly owing to a read error. The V and J genes are TRBV7-6 and TRBJ1-3; D is ambiguous. This CDR3 spans 16 amino acids. Per germline, CDR1 SGHVS and CDR2 FNYEAQ. The CDR3 spells CASTLGSAASGNTIYF. The CDR3 DNA reads as TGTGCCAGCACCTTAGGCTCGGCGGCCTCTGGAAACACCATATATTTT.

This clonotype was detected ten times or more. The chain joins TRBV12-3 or TRBV12-4 to TRBJ1-6; 9 positions match TRBD1. The length of the CDR3 is 14 residues. V shed 4 bases, J shed 11 bases, and the junction held 6 bases outside the gene matches. CDR3 in DNA: TGTGCCAGCAGTTACGGACAGGGGCACGCACCCCTCCACTTT. This gives the protein CASSYGQGHAPLHF.

The chain joins TRBV7-9 to TRBJ2-5; D possibly matches TRBD1 or TRBD2 (5 bases each). V was cut by 3 bases and J by 5 bases, with 10 bases left in between. This CDR3 comprises 13 residues. Germline-derived CDR1 and CDR2 are SEHNR and FQNEAQ (reference sequence). The CDR3 loop reads CASSLGDSETQYF. In DNA, the CDR3 is TGTGCCAGCAGCTTGGGGGATTCGGAGACCCAGTACTTC.

This clonotype was observed at least ten times. The chain carries TRBV5-1 and TRBJ1-4; 7 nucleotides line up with TRBD1. The CDR3 has 14 amino acids. The V and J ends lost 4 bases and 5 bases, in that order; junction bases with no gene match: 5. CDR1 and CDR2 (germline): SGHRS, YFSETQ. CDR3 bases: TGCGCCAGCAGCATGGACAGGACGAATGAAAAACTGTTTTTT. Amino acid sequence: CASSMDRTNEKLFF.

V usage is TRBV4-2 and J usage is TRBJ1-6; D uncertain. The CDR3 consists of 17 residues. Trimming stripped 1 base from V and 8 bases from J, with 18 bases between. Germline V gene sequence: CDR1 LGHNA, CDR2 YNFKEQ. CDR3 sequence: CASSQAAAAHTDSPLHF. The CDR3 DNA reads as TGTGCCAGCAGCCAAGCGGCCGCCGCGCACACGGATTCACCCCTCCACTTT.

The chain carries TRBV5-1 and TRBJ2-5; D remains ambiguous. CDR1 and CDR2 from the germline V gene are SGHRS and YFSETQ. Deletions cut 4 bases from V and 5 bases from J, with 18 bases between. This CDR3 contains 15 residues. CDR3 loop: CASSHFYRGQETQYF. DNA of the CDR3: TGCGCCAGCAGCCACTTCTACCGTGGTCAGGAGACCCAGTACTTC.

This clonotype has ten or more counts. This sequence joins TRBV11-2 and TRBJ2-7; D remains ambiguous. Germline V gene sequence: CDR1 SGHAT, CDR2 FQNNGV. V shed 0 bases and J shed 2 bases, with 11 bases lying between them. The CDR3 extends over 15 amino acids. The CDR3 loop is CASSLDPTATYEQYF. DNA for the CDR3: TGTGCCAGCAGCTTAGATCCGACGGCAACCTACGAGCAGTACTTC.

This clonotype has a count of ten or more. This rearrangement joins TRBV28 to TRBJ2-7; 13 bases are a match to TRBD2. This CDR3 has 16 residues. CDR1 MDHEN and CDR2 SYDVKM come from the germline V gene. V lost 5 bases to trimming and J lost 6 bases; unmatched junction nucleotides: 10. The CDR3 spells CASSPPPLAGGTEQYF. CDR3 nucleotides: TGTGCCAGCAGTCCCCCCCCACTAGCGGGAGGGACCGAGCAGTACTTC.

The chain carries TRBV20-1 and TRBJ2-5; TRBD2 might be the D (6 bases). Germline V gene lookup returns CDR1 DFQATT and CDR2 SNEGSKA (reference sequence). V was clipped by 6 bases and J by 4 bases, with 18 bases between them. The CDR3 spans 14 residues. The CDR3, as DNA: TGCAGTGCCACCATACGACTAGTGGGAGAGACCCAGTACTTC. Its translation: CSATIRLVGETQYF.

Many counts were recorded for this clonotype. This chain joins TRBV3-1 and TRBJ1-2; D gene ambiguous. CDR1 is LGHDT, CDR2 YNNKEL, per germline (reference sequence). Trimming took 3 bases from V and 4 from J, leaving 6 bases between them. The CDR3 length is 12 residues. The CDR3 DNA sequence: TGTGCCAGCAGCCAGCGCAGCTATGGCTACACCTTC. This gives the protein CASSQRSYGYTF.

This clonotype was counted ten times or more. The chain is built from TRBV24-1 and TRBJ1-5; TRBD1 matches at 8 bases. The germline V gene has CDR1 KGHDR and CDR2 SFDVKD. The ends lost 9 bases at V and 3 bases at J; junction bases unmatched: 12. The CDR3 consists of 16 residues. The CDR3 bases are TGTGCCACCGCCCCCCGGACAGGGAGGGACAATCAGCCCCAGCATTTT. Protein product: CATAPRTGRDNQPQHF.

The chain combines TRBV27 with TRBJ2-5, with 12 bases identical to TRBD1. CDR1 is MNHEY, CDR2 SMNVEV, per germline (reference sequence). The CDR3 spans 14 residues. The junction had 1 base not matched to a gene; V was cut back by 4 bases and J by 4 bases. The CDR3 loop is CASSWGQGAETQYF. The CDR3 DNA is TGTGCCAGCAGTTGGGGACAGGGGGCAGAGACCCAGTACTTC.

This clonotype was counted many times. The gene calls are TRBV29-1 and TRBJ1-2; TRBD1 agrees at 7 bases. This CDR3 spans 12 amino acids. Looked up from germline, CDR1 is SQVTM and CDR2 is ANQGSEA. The ends lost 6 bases at V and 5 bases at J; junction bases unmatched: 6. The CDR3 reads CSVLDRVYGYTF. Here the CDR3 DNA reads TGCAGCGTCCTAGACAGGGTTTATGGCTACACCTTC.

The chain couples TRBV28 to TRBJ2-2, with 11 positions matching TRBD1. This CDR3 contains 16 residues. V lost 5 bases to trimming and J lost 3 bases; unmatched junction nucleotides: 5. Germline CDR1 and CDR2: MDHEN and SYDVKM. The CDR3 region has the DNA TGTGCCAGCAGTATAGAGGGACAGGGGGACACCGGGGAGCTGTTTTTT. Encoded protein: CASSIEGQGDTGELFF.

This clonotype was counted a few times. The chain recombines TRBV29-1 with TRBJ1-3, with unresolved D. V was shortened by 0 bases and J by 0 bases, with 9 bases between the two germline ends. The CDR3 totals 15 residues. The germline gives CDR1 SQVTM, CDR2 ANQGSEA. DNA of the CDR3: TGCAGCGTTGAAGATCAAGGTATCTCTGGAAACACCATATATTTT. Residues: CSVEDQGISGNTIYF.

This clonotype was detected ten times or more. The CDR3 DNA reads as TGTGCCAGCAGTCGACAATTAGGAGAGACCCAGTACTTC. Its protein is CASSRQLGETQYF. The chain has TRBV12-3 or TRBV12-4 and TRBJ2-5; D unresolved. The V and J ends lost 5 bases and 4 bases respectively, with 11 bases between them. The CDR3 runs to 13 residues.

This clonotype was counted at least ten times. The chain recombines TRBV12-3 or TRBV12-4 with TRBJ2-7, with D possibly being TRBD2 (6 bases). CDR3 length: 17 residues. Trimming stripped 5 bases from V and 3 bases from J, with 23 bases between. CDR3 region: CASSRISLLGGYYEQYF. The CDR3 DNA is TGTGCCAGCAGTCGCATTTCCCTTCTCGGGGGATACTACGAGCAGTACTTC.

This clonotype has ten or more counts. This chain joins TRBV5-1 and TRBJ2-2; D unresolved. The V end was cut by 2 bases, the J end by 0 bases, with 5 bases between. Germline V gene lookup returns CDR1 SGHRS and CDR2 YFSETQ. This CDR3 region has 14 residues. CDR3 loop: CASSFNPNTGELFF. CDR3 in DNA: TGCGCCAGCAGCTTTAACCCGAACACCGGGGAGCTGTTTTTT.

This chain's CDR3 is CSGVLQNTEAFF. CDR3 nucleotide sequence: TGCAGCGGGGTTCTCCAGAACACTGAAGCTTTCTTT. The V gene is TRBV29-1, the J gene TRBJ1-1; D ambiguous. Germline V gives CDR1 SQVTM, CDR2 ANQGSEA. Trimming shortened V by 7 bases and J by 1 base, and 10 bases separated the two germline ends. The CDR3 length is 12 residues.

This clonotype was counted many times. The rearrangement uses TRBV12-3 or TRBV12-4 and TRBJ1-4, with D unresolved. V lost 6 bases to trimming and J lost 5 bases, with 10 bases between them. The CDR3 is made up of 13 amino acids. The CDR3 loop is CASSLSLNEKLFF. As DNA, the CDR3 is TGTGCCAGCAGCTTAAGTCTAAATGAAAAACTGTTTTTT.

This rearrangement joins TRBV28 to TRBJ2-6; TRBD2 aligns across 11 bases. CDR3 length: 17 amino acids. The germline CDR1 and CDR2 sequences are MDHEN and SYDVKM. V gave up 3 bases and J gave up 1 base; unmatched junction bases: 2. The CDR3: CASSFPSGRSGANVLTF. As DNA, the CDR3 is TGTGCCAGCAGTTTCCCTAGCGGGAGGTCTGGGGCCAACGTCCTGACTTTC.

This clonotype has just a few counts. The CDR3 carries no conserved terminal phenylalanine or tryptophan, so it likely arises from a read error. The CDR3 loop is CSARDLGFSYEQYS. The CDR3 bases are TGCAGTGCTAGAGATCTGGGGTTCTCCTACGAGCAGTACTCC. This chain connects TRBV20-1 to TRBJ2-7, with D hard to call. The V gene lost 0 bases and the J gene lost 0 bases, with 9 bases spanning the gap. The CDR3 sequence is 14 residues long. Germline V gives CDR1 DFQATT, CDR2 SNEGSKA (reference sequence).

On this clonotype itself: A much more abundant neighbour one base away suggests this may be a read error. The gene calls are TRBV5-1 and TRBJ1-1; D not resolved. The germline V gene has CDR1 SGHRS and CDR2 YFSETQ. The CDR3 loop spans 14 amino acids. The CDR3 DNA reads TGCGCCAGCAGCTTGGGGCCTGCCAACACTGAAGCTTCCTTT. This codes for CASSLGPANTEASF.

There are a few counts of this clonotype. The gene calls are TRBV18 and TRBJ2-7, with unresolved D. Trimming took off 0 bases at V and 6 bases at J, with 9 bases between the two ends. CDR3 length equals 13 residues. Germline V gene lookup returns CDR1 KGHSH and CDR2 LQKENI. CDR3 bases: TGTGCCAGCTCACCACCCAGAGGCCCCGAGCAGTACTTC. It specifies CASSPPRGPEQYF. Based on the CDR3 plus reference TRBV18 and TRBJ2-7, the full variable domain is NAGVMQNPRHLVRRRGQEARLRCSPMKGHSHVYWYRQLPEEGLKFMVYLQKENIIDESGMPKERFSAEFPKEGPSILRIQQVVRGDSAAYFCASSPPRGPEQYFGPGTRLTVT.

This clonotype was detected many times. The gene calls are TRBV28 and TRBJ2-7, with 7 positions matching TRBD2. V gave up 7 bases and J gave up 0 bases; unmatched junction bases: 9. CDR1 MDHEN and CDR2 SYDVKM come from the germline V gene. The CDR3 totals 15 residues. The CDR3 is CASTWGGLSSYEQYF. As DNA, the CDR3 is TGTGCCAGCACCTGGGGGGGACTATCCTCCTACGAGCAGTACTTC.

The sample holds a few counts of this clonotype. This chain uses TRBV6-1 with TRBJ1-2, with 7 bases that match TRBD1. Germline loops: CDR1 MNHNS, CDR2 SASEGT. V lost 6 bases and J lost 8; bases outside the gene matches: 12. The CDR3 consists of 14 residues. This chain's CDR3 is CASSLTGSVSGYTF. DNA for the CDR3: TGTGCCAGCAGCCTGACAGGGAGCGTTTCGGGCTACACCTTC.

There are many counts of this clonotype. The rearrangement links TRBV11-3 to TRBJ2-7; perhaps TRBD1 as D (6 bases). Germline assignment: CDR1 SGHNT and CDR2 YENEEA. The CDR3 length is 16 residues. V gave up 5 bases and J gave up 2 bases, with 19 bases separating them. The CDR3 is CASSLRGRGLPYEQYF. DNA of the CDR3: TGTGCCAGCAGCCTGAGGGGCAGGGGCCTACCCTACGAGCAGTACTTC.